What follows are 27 T cell receptor beta chains derived from one specimen sequenced in a study of OX40 agonist ivuxolimab in advanced cancers. Library preparation was by the immunoSEQ multiplex PCR assay. In its TCRdb copy, this immuneACCESS table keeps in-frame sequences only and misses some clones. Where compared with another copy, unresolved V genes explain less than half of these, and the others have no known cause. This sample holds 60,000 to 75,000 clones; about 85% were observed only once. The top ten hold about 5.9% of the sample. The sample in question was CD4+ or CD8+ T cells sorted from blood, obtained in a trial of the OX40 agonist ivuxolimab. The receptor source for this set is an adult with an advanced solid tumor such as melanoma, head and neck, liver or kidney cancer.

As for this clone: The sample holds other DNA sequences that translate to the same CDR3. V and J are TRBV29-1 and TRBJ2-5; D gene ambiguous. The V gene's germline CDR1 is SQVTM and CDR2 ANQGSEA. The CDR3 totals 13 residues. With 3 bases removed from V and 1 base from J, the gap between germline ends came to 9 bases. DNA for the CDR3: TGCAGCGTTGATGCAGGTTTCCAAGAGACCCAGTACTTC. Translated: CSVDAGFQETQYF.

The rearrangement links TRBV7-2 to TRBJ2-1, with D unresolved. Between the trimmed V and J ends, which lost 5 bases and 0 bases, there was a span of 11 bases. The germline CDR1 and CDR2 sequences are SGHTA and FQGNSA. The CDR3 extends over 15 amino acids. The DNA of the CDR3 is TGTGCCAGCAGCCAAGCGCTCAGCTCCTACAATGAGCAGTTCTTC. Encoded protein: CASSQALSSYNEQFF.

There are a few counts of this clone. This sequence joins TRBV29-1 and TRBJ1-1; a possible D gene is TRBD1 (5 bases). The CDR3 runs 11 residues. CDR1 and CDR2 (germline): SQVTM, ANQGSEA. V was pared by 7 bases and J by 8 bases, with 14 bases between. CDR3 sequence (DNA): TGCAGCGCAAAGGGACCCCGAGAAGCTTTCTTT. It yields the protein CSAKGPREAFF. Complete variable domain (other parts from reference TRBV29-1 and TRBJ1-1): SAVISQKPSRDICQRGTSLTIQCQVDSQVTMMFWYRQQPGQSLTLIATANQGSEATYESGFVIDKFPISRPNLTFSTLTVSNMSPEDSSIYLCSAKGPREAFFGQGTRLTVV.

This clone came up a few times. The chain combines TRBV5-5 with TRBJ2-3, with D possibly TRBD2 on 6 matching bases. The CDR3 contains 14 residues. Per the germline V gene, CDR1 is SGHKS and CDR2 is YYEKEE (reference sequence). Trimming removed 0 bases at V and 3 bases at J, with 8 bases between. This CDR3 is CASSLGGGTDTQYF. As DNA, the CDR3 is TGTGCCAGCAGCTTGGGTGGGGGGACAGATACGCAGTATTTT. Variable domain in full (rest from reference TRBV5-5 and TRBJ2-3): DAGVTQSPTHLIKTRGQQVTLRCSPISGHKSVSWYQQVLGQGPQFIFQYYEKEERGRGNFPDRFSARQFPNYSSELNVNALLLGDSALYLCASSLGGGTDTQYFGPGTRLTVL.

This clone was seen just once. This chain connects TRBV5-1 to TRBJ2-1, with TRBD1 matching 10 bases. Trimming cost V 3 bases and J 4 bases; bases outside gene matches: 1. In germline, CDR1 is SGHRS, CDR2 YFSETQ. This CDR3 is built from 14 residues. CDR3 DNA sequence: TGCGCCAGCAGCTCGGGACAGGGGTACAATGAGCAGTTCTTC. This sequence encodes CASSSGQGYNEQFF.

The chain recombines TRBV5-4 with TRBJ2-1; 7 bases are shared with TRBD2. Germline V lookup: CDR1 SGHNT, CDR2 YYREEE (reference sequence). V shed 4 bases and J 7 bases; nucleotides not matched to a gene: 8. The CDR3 length is 14 residues. This CDR3 reads CASSPGDGGNEQFF. As DNA, the CDR3 is TGTGCCAGCAGCCCTGGGGACGGGGGGAATGAGCAGTTCTTC.

The CDR3 loop is CASSLGGGSGSYNEQFF. The CDR3 DNA is TGCGCCAGCAGCTTGGGAGGCGGGAGCGGCTCCTACAATGAGCAGTTCTTC. The rearrangement links TRBV5-1 to TRBJ2-1; TRBD2 aligns across 7 bases. CDR1 SGHRS and CDR2 YFSETQ come from the germline V gene. The ends lost 0 bases at V and 0 bases at J; junction bases unmatched: 6. CDR3 size: 17 residues.

The V gene is TRBV19, the J gene TRBJ2-1; no definite D call. CDR1 and CDR2 (germline): LNHDA, SQIVND (reference sequence). The CDR3 runs to 15 residues. The ends were cut back, 6 bases at V and 5 bases at J, with 17 bases in the middle. The CDR3 loop reads CASSLGPLEHNEQFF. The CDR3 DNA is TGTGCCAGTAGCCTCGGGCCATTAGAGCACAATGAGCAGTTCTTC.

This chain links TRBV5-1 with TRBJ2-5; D is perhaps TRBD1 (5 bases). The CDR3 is made up of 14 amino acids. Trimming shortened V by 2 bases and J by 5 bases, and 13 bases separated the two germline ends. Germline lookup yields CDR1 SGHRS and CDR2 YFSETQ. The CDR3 loop is CASSFQGRGETQYF. CDR3 DNA: TGCGCCAGCAGCTTTCAGGGTAGGGGTGAGACCCAGTACTTC.

This chain joins TRBV2 and TRBJ2-7, with D perhaps TRBD1 (6 bases). With 7 bases removed from V and 2 bases from J, the gap between germline ends came to 9 bases. Germline CDR1 and CDR2: SNHLY and FYNNEI. The CDR3 has 12 amino acids. The DNA of the CDR3 is TGTGCCAGCACAGGGGCCGCCTACGAGCAGTACTTC. This sequence encodes CASTGAAYEQYF.

The sample holds a few counts of this clone. The V gene is TRBV15, the J gene TRBJ2-6; no clear D. The germline V gene has CDR1 LNHNV and CDR2 YYDKDF (reference sequence). The CDR3 is 16 amino acids. V was pared by 1 base and J by 0 bases, with 7 bases between. The CDR3 nucleotides read TGTGCCACCAGCAGAGGATCGGTCTCTGGGGCCAACGTCCTGACTTTC. Protein: CATSRGSVSGANVLTF.

The CDR3 protein is CASSSSSRVGYSSYTF. CDR3 in DNA: TGTGCCAGCAGCTCCTCGTCCCGGGTGGGGTATTCGAGCTACACCTTC. The V call is TRBV7-9, the J call TRBJ1-2; D gene uncertain. The CDR3 extends over 16 amino acids. Germline CDR1 SEHNR, CDR2 FQNEAQ (reference sequence). V was cut by 4 bases and J by 9 bases, with 24 bases left in between.

This clone occurred once. Germline is not matched at one junction end, which may reflect a read error. V gene TRBV5-6 combines with J gene TRBJ2-5; the D is unclear. This CDR3 spans 14 amino acids. Germline V lookup: CDR1 SGHDT, CDR2 YYEEEE. In DNA, the CDR3 is TGTGCCAGCAGCTTGGCCATGGACCAGGAGACCCAGTACTTC. It codes for CASSLAMDQETQYF.

The chain links TRBV4-1 to TRBJ2-1, with 8 bases lining up with TRBD2. CDR3 size: 16 residues. Trimming at V came to 3 bases and at J to 3 bases, leaving 7 bases not matched to a gene. Germline V gives CDR1 MGHRA, CDR2 YSYEKL. Here the CDR3 DNA reads TGCGCCAGCAGCCACCTTAGCGGGAACTTCTACAATGAGCAGTTCTTC. Amino acids: CASSHLSGNFYNEQFF.

This chain links TRBV20-1 with TRBJ2-1; D is perhaps TRBD1 (5 bases). The CDR3 totals 11 residues. The germline gives CDR1 DFQATT, CDR2 SNEGSKA (reference sequence). V lost 5 bases and J 8 bases, leaving 10 bases between the germline ends. CDR3 sequence: CSAVQGDEQFF. CDR3 coding DNA: TGCAGTGCTGTTCAGGGCGATGAGCAGTTCTTC.

The chain carries TRBV5-1 and TRBJ1-2; D not certain. This CDR3 has 13 amino acids. Germline V gives CDR1 SGHRS, CDR2 YFSETQ. V was cut by 0 bases and J by 4 bases, with 7 bases left in between. This CDR3 reads CASSLDGFYGYTF. DNA for the CDR3: TGCGCCAGCAGCTTGGACGGGTTCTATGGCTACACCTTC.

The chain carries TRBV30 and TRBJ1-2; 10 nucleotides align to TRBD1. The CDR3 is 14 amino acids. CDR1 GTSNPN and CDR2 SVGIG come from the germline V gene (reference sequence). Trimming at V came to 3 bases and at J to 4 bases, leaving 5 bases not matched to a gene. The CDR3: CAWRGTGVSYGYTF. For the CDR3, the DNA is TGTGCCTGGAGGGGGACAGGGGTTAGCTATGGCTACACCTTC.

The chain links TRBV19 to TRBJ1-6; D ambiguous. V lost 5 bases and J 0 bases, leaving 5 bases between the germline ends. This CDR3 spans 14 amino acids. CDR1 and CDR2 from the germline V gene are LNHDA and SQIVND (reference sequence). The CDR3 DNA follows: TGTGCCAGTAGTCGGGACTCCTATAATTCACCCCTCCACTTT. This encodes CASSRDSYNSPLHF.

The rearrangement uses TRBV19 and TRBJ1-1; the D is unclear. The CDR3 runs to 12 residues. Germline loops: CDR1 LNHDA, CDR2 SQIVND (reference sequence). V lost 3 bases and J lost 7, with 9 bases in between. CDR3 nucleotides: TGTGCCAGTAGTATGTGGTGGGATGAAGCTTTCTTT. This codes for CASSMWWDEAFF.

This clone occurred once. Relative to the germline gene, one junction end is altered; a read error may explain this. V gene TRBV7-9 combines with J gene TRBJ2-1, with 9 positions matching TRBD1. This CDR3 comprises 13 residues. CDR1 and CDR2 (germline): SEHNR, FQNEAQ (reference sequence). The CDR3 coding sequence is TGTGCCAGCAGCTTATTCGGCGGGACAGGGACAATCTTC. It codes for CASSLFGGTGTIF.

A few counts support this clone. The chain combines TRBV7-3 with TRBJ2-1, with 7 bases aligning to TRBD1. Germline V gene sequence: CDR1 SGHTA, CDR2 FQGTGA. With V trimmed by 5 bases and J by 7 bases, 2 bases remained unmatched. The CDR3 sequence is 12 residues long. CDR3 loop: CASSTTGNEQFF. For the CDR3, the DNA is TGTGCCAGCAGCACGACAGGGAATGAGCAGTTCTTC.

CDR3 nucleotide sequence: TGTGCCAGCAGGCGGAGGGCGGGCTACGAGCAGTACTTC. Its translation is CASRRRAGYEQYF. The gene calls are TRBV7-2 and TRBJ2-7; TRBD2 might be the D (6 bases). Germline V CDR1 and CDR2: SGHTA, FQGNSA. Trimming took 6 bases from V and 3 from J, leaving 12 bases between them. The CDR3 has 13 residues.

This clone was seen once. Other nucleotide sequences from this sample produce the same CDR3. The chain combines TRBV11-2 with TRBJ1-5; D is possibly TRBD1 (5 bases). Trimming took 1 base from V and 3 from J, leaving 10 bases between them. The CDR3 contains 15 residues. Germline assignment: CDR1 SGHAT and CDR2 FQNNGV. CDR3 amino acids: CASSLGPGPNQPQHF. DNA of the CDR3: TGTGCCAGCAGCTTAGGGCCAGGGCCCAATCAGCCCCAGCATTTT.

CDR3 amino acids: CASSDRTGWTGEQYF. Written as DNA, the CDR3 is TGTGCCAGTAGTGACCGGACCGGGTGGACAGGCGAGCAGTACTTC. The chain links TRBV19 to TRBJ2-7; 7 bases are shared with TRBD1. The V gene's germline CDR1 is LNHDA and CDR2 SQIVND (reference sequence). J lost 6 bases, V lost 5 bases, and 13 bases had no gene match. This CDR3 contains 15 residues.

This chain links TRBV5-1 with TRBJ1-1; D remains unclear. CDR3 length: 14 residues. The germline gives CDR1 SGHRS, CDR2 YFSETQ. V was pared by 2 bases and J by 2 bases, with 10 bases between. The CDR3 DNA sequence: TGCGCCAGCAGCTTCCGGGGTAGTAACACTGAAGCTTTCTTT. As protein: CASSFRGSNTEAFF.

The chain joins TRBV29-1 to TRBJ1-1; no definite D call. From germline, CDR1 is SQVTM and CDR2 ANQGSEA. The CDR3 sequence is 13 residues long. Trimming removed 1 base from V and 1 base from J, with 7 bases in between. The CDR3 sequence is CSVEVGGNTEAFF. The CDR3, as DNA: TGCAGCGTTGAAGTGGGTGGGAACACTGAAGCTTTCTTT.

J is TRBJ2-1 and V is TRBV9; D is possibly TRBD1 (5 bases). Germline V gene lookup returns CDR1 SGDLS and CDR2 YYNGEE. This CDR3 spans 15 amino acids. V lost 2 bases and J 0 bases, leaving 9 bases between the germline ends. The CDR3 nucleotides read TGTGCCAGCAGCGTTTTGGGGCTCTCCTACAATGAGCAGTTCTTC. This gives the protein CASSVLGLSYNEQFF.